This TCR beta chain was retrieved from a study of CD8+CD57+ T cells in acquired aplastic anemia. Investigators profiled TCR beta VDJ and CDR3 from genomic DNA template. TCRdb redid the calling of the reads with MiXCR, one entry per CDR3 protein. This sample yields under 500,000 distinct CDR3 sequences, of which more than 25% are seen a single time; under 0.95% belongs to the top ten. This CDR3 contains 15 residues. In germline, CDR1 is SGHDN, CDR2 FVKESK. The V and J ends lost 4 bases and 1 base respectively, with 13 bases between them. All patients picked for sequencing had shown, by flow cytometry, an expansion of CD8+CD57+ cells.

Sequencing was carried out using sorted CD4+, CD8+, or CD8+CD57+ T cells (not recorded which) from PBMCs. The source is a human donor with aplastic anemia. The V gene is TRBV14, the J gene TRBJ1-1; perhaps TRBD1 as D (5 bases). This CDR3 reads CASSRGLTQNTEAFF. CDR3 DNA sequence: TGTGCCAGCAGCCGGGGACTCACGCAGAACACTGAAGCTTTCTTT.